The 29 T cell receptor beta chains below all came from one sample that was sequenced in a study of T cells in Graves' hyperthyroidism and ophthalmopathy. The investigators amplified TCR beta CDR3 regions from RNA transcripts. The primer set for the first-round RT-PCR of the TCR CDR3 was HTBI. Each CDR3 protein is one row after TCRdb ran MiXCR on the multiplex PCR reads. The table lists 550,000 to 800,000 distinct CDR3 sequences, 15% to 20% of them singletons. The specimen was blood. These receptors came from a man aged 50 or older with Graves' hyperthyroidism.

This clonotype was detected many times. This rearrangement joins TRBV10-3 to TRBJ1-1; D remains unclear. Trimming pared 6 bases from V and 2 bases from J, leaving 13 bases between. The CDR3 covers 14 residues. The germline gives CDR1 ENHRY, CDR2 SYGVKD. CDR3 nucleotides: TGTGCCATCAGGGACCGGGAGCAAAACACTGAAGCTTTCTTT. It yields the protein CAIRDREQNTEAFF.

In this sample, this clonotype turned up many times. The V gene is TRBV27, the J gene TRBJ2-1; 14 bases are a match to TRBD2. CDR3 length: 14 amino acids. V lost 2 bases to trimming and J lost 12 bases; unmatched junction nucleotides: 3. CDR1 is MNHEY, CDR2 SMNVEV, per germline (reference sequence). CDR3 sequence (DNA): TGTGCCAGCAGTTTAGAAGGACTAGCGGGAGGGCAGTTCTTC. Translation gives CASSLEGLAGGQFF.

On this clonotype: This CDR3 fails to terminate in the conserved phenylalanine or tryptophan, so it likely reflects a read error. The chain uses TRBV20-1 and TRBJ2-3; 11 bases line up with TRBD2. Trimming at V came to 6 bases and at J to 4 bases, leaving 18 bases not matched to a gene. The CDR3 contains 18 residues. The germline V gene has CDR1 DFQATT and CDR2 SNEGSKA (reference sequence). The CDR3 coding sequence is TGCAGTGCCAACCTCCCATTAGCGGGAGGGCTGATCTCAGATACGCAGTATTGT. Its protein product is CSANLPLAGGLISDTQYC.

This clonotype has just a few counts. CDR3 in DNA: TGTGCCAGCAGCAAGTCCGGGACAGCAAACTATGGCTACACCTTC. It is translated as CASSKSGTANYGYTF. The chain recombines TRBV7-9 with TRBJ1-2; the match to TRBD1 covers 7 bases. The CDR3 is 15 residues long. The trim removed 5 bases at V and 2 bases at J, leaving 8 bases unmatched. CDR1 and CDR2 (germline): SEHNR, FQNEAQ (reference sequence).

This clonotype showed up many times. CDR3: CASSVRDSSYEQYF. The DNA for the CDR3 is TGTGCCAGCAGCGTCCGGGACAGCTCCTACGAGCAGTACTTC. The rearrangement joins TRBV9 to TRBJ2-7; the match to TRBD1 covers 7 bases. V trimming: 2 bases; J trimming: 0 bases; junction bases outside the gene matches: 2. Germline CDR1 SGDLS, CDR2 YYNGEE. This CDR3 spans 14 amino acids.

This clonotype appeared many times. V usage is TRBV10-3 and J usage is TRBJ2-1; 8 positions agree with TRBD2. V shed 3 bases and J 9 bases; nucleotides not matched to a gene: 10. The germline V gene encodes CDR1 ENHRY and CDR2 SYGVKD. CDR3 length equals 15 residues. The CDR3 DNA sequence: TGTGCCATCAGTGACCCCGACGGGAGGGGTATTGAGCAGTTCTTC. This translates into CAISDPDGRGIEQFF.

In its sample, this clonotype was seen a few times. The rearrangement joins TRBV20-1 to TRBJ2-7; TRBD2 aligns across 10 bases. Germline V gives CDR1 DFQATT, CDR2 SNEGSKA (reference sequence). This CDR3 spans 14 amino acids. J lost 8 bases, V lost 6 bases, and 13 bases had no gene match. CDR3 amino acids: CSATSGTSVYQQYF. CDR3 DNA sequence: TGCAGTGCCACTTCAGGGACTAGCGTGTATCAGCAGTACTTC.

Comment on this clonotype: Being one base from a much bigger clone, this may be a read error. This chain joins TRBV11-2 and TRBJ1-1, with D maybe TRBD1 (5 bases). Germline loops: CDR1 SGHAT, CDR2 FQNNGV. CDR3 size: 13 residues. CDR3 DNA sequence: TGTGCCGGCAGCTTACTGCAGGGCACTGAAGCTTTCTTT. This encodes CAGSLLQGTEAFF.

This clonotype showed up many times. The CDR3 nucleotides read TGCGCCAGCTCTACTGACAGGGTCATGGGCACCGGGGAGCTGTTTTTT. This translates into CASSTDRVMGTGELFF. The chain joins TRBV5-1 to TRBJ2-2, with TRBD1 matching over 7 bases. The CDR3 length is 16 residues. Germline V gene lookup returns CDR1 SGHRS and CDR2 YFSETQ. Trimming removed 7 bases from V and 4 bases from J; junction bases left unmatched: 13.

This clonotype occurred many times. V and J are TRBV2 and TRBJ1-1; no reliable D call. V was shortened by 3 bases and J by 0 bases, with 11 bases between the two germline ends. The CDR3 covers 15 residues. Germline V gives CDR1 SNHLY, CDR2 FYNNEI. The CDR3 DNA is TGTGCCAGCAGTGAGCAAGGCAGTTTGAACACTGAAGCTTTCTTT. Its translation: CASSEQGSLNTEAFF.

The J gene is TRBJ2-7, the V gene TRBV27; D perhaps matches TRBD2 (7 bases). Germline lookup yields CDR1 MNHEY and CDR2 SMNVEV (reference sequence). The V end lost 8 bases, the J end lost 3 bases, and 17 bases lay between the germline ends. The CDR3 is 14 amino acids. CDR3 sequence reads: CASHDGGQNYEQYF. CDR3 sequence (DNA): TGTGCCAGCCACGACGGGGGGCAAAACTACGAGCAGTACTTC.

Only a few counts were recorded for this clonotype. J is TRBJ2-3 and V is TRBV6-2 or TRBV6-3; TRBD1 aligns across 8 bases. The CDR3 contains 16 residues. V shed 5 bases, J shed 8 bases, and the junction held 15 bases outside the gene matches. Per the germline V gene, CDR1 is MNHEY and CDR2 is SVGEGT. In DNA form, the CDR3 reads TGTGCCAGCAGTCCCCAGGGGGCCGGGTCCCCCTTTACGCAGTATTTT. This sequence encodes CASSPQGAGSPFTQYF.

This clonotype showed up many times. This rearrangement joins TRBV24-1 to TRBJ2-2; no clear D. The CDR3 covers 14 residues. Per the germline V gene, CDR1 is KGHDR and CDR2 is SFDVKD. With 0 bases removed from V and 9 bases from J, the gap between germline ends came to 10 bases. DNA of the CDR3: TGTGCCACCAGTGATTTGAGGGCTGGCCGGGAGCTGTTTTTT. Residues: CATSDLRAGRELFF.

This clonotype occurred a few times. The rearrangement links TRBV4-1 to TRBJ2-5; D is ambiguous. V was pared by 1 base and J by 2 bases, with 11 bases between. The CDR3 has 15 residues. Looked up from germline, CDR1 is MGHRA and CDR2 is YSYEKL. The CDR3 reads CASSQGEASQETQYF. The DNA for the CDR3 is TGCGCCAGCAGCCAAGGTGAGGCTTCACAAGAGACCCAGTACTTC.

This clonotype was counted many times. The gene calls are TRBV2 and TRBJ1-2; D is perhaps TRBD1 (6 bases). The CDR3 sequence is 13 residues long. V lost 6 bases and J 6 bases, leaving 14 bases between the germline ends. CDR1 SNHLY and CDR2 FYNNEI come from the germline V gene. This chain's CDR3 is CASSYRARDGYTF. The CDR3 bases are TGTGCCAGCAGCTACAGGGCGCGGGATGGCTACACCTTC. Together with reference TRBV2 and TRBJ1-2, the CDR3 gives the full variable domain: EPEVTQTPSHQVTQMGQEVILRCVPISNHLYFYWYRQILGQKVEFLVSFYNNEISEKSEIFDDQFSVERPDGSNFTLKIRSTKLEDSAMYFCASSYRARDGYTFGSGTRLTVV.

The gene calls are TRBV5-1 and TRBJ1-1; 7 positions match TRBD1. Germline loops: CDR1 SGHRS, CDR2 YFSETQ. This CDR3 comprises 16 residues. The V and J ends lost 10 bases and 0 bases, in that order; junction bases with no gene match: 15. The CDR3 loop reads CASRGGGTNMNTEAFF. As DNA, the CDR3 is TGCGCCTCCAGGGGGGGGGGAACGAACATGAACACTGAAGCTTTCTTT.

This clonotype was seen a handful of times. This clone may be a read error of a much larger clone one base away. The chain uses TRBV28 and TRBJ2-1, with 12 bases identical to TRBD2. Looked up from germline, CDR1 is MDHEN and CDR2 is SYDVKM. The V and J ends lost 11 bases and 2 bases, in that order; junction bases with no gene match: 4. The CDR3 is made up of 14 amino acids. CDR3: CACRLAGAYNEQFF. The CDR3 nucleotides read TGTGCCTGCCGACTAGCGGGAGCCTACAATGAGCAGTTCTTC.

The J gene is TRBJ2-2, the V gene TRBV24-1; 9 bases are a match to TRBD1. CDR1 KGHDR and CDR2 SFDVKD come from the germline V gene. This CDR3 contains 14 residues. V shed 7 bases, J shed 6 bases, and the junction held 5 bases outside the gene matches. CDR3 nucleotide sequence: TGTGCCACCAGGGGACAGGGAGGTGCCGGGGAGCTGTTTTTT. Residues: CATRGQGGAGELFF.

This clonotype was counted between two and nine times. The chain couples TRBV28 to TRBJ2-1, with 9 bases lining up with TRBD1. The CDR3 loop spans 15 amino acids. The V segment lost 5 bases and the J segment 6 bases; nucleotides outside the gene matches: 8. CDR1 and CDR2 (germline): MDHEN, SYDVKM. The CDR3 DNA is TGTGCCAGCAGTACGGAACGGACAGGGGCCAATGAGCAGTTCTTC. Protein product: CASSTERTGANEQFF.

The DNA for the CDR3 is TGTGCCAGCAGCCAAGATCTACAGACCGAGGAGCAGTTCTTC. Translation: CASSQDLQTEEQFF. The V call is TRBV3-1, the J call TRBJ2-1; D gene uncertain. There are 14 residues in the CDR3. CDR1 and CDR2 from the germline V gene are LGHDT and YNNKEL (reference sequence). V was cut by 0 bases and J by 10 bases, with 13 bases left in between.

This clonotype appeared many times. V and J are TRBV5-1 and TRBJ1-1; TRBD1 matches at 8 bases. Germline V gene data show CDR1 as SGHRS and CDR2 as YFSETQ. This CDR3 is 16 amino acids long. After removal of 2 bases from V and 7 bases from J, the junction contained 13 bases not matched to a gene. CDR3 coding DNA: TGCGCCAGCAGCTTCAATCCAGGGGGCGGAGGGGTTGAAGCTTTCTTT. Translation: CASSFNPGGGGVEAFF.

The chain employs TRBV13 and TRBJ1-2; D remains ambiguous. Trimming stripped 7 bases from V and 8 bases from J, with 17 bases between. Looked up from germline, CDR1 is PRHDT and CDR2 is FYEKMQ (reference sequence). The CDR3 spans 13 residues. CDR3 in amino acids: CASTHGRVRGYTF. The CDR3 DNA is TGTGCCAGCACCCACGGTAGAGTGAGGGGCTACACCTTC. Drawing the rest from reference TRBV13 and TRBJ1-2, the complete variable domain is AAGVIQSPRHLIKEKRETATLKCYPIPRHDTVYWYQQGPGQDPQFLISFYEKMQSDKGSIPDRFSAQQFSDYHSELNMSSLELGDSALYFCASTHGRVRGYTFGSGTRLTVV.

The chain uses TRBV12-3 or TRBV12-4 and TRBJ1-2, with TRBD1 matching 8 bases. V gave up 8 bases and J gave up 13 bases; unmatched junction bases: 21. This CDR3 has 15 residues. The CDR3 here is CASHLSPGQAAVCTF. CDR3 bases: TGTGCCAGCCACTTGAGTCCGGGACAGGCCGCCGTCTGCACCTTC.

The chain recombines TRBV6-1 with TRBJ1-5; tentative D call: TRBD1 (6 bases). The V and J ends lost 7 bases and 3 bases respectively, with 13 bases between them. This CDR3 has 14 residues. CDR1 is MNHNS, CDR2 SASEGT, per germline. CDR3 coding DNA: TGTGCCAGCAACCAGGGGATGGTCAATCAGCCCCAGCATTTT. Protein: CASNQGMVNQPQHF.

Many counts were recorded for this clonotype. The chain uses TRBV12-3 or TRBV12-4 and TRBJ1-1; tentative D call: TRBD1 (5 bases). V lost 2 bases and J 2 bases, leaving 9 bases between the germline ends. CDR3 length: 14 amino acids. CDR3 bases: TGTGCCAGCAGTTTAAGACAGCGTAACACTGAAGCTTTCTTT. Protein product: CASSLRQRNTEAFF.

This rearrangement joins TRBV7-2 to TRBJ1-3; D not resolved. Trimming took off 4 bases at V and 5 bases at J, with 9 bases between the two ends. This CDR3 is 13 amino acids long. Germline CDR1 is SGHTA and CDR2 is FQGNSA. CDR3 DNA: TGTGCCAGCAGCTCGGGAGTCAGAAACACCATATATTTT. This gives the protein CASSSGVRNTIYF.

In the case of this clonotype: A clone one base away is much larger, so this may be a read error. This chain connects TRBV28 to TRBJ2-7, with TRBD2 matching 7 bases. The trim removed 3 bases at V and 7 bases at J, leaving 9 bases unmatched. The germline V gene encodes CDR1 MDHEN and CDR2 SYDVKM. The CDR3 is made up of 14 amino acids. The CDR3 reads CASSFPGGLYEQYF. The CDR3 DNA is TGTGCCAGCAGTTTCCCGGGAGGCCTCTATGAGCAGTACTTC.

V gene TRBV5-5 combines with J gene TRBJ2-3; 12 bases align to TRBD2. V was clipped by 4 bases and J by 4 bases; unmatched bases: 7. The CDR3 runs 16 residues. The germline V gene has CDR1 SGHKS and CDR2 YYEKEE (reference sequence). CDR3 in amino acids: CASSHRGLAGSDTQYF. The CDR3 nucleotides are TGTGCCAGCAGCCACCGAGGACTAGCGGGATCAGATACGCAGTATTTT.

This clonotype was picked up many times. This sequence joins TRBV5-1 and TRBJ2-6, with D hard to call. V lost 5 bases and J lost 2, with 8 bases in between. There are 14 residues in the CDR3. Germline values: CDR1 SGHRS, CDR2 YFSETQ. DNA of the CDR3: TGCGCCAGCAGGCCGGCCCCTGGGGCCAACGTCCTGACTTTC. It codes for CASRPAPGANVLTF.